The clone carrying this TCR beta chain appeared a few times. Its antigen is not known. This sample stems from a study of CD8 T cells in ankylosing spondylitis. Study findings and constraints: A motif in TCR beta, a set of roughly eight highly homologous variants, appeared characteristic of ankylosing spondylitis blood.

CDR1 is SGHAT and CDR2 is FQNNGV in the germline V gene. J was trimmed by 1 base and V by 4 bases; bases with no gene match: 12. The CDR3 loop spans 17 amino acids. TCRdb redid the calling of the 5' RACE reads with MiXCR, one entry per CDR3 protein. The sample shows under 950,000 distinct CDR3 sequences, roughly 19% of them seen only once. The specimen was blood, either unsorted or a sorted T cell fraction (not recorded which). The clonotype was recovered from a male donor with ankylosing spondylitis. The V and J genes are TRBV11-2 and TRBJ1-2; 7 bases match TRBD1. The CDR3, as DNA: TGTGCCAGCAGCTATCGCGGGACAGCCGCTTTTAACTATGGCTACACCTTC. Translating gives CASSYRGTAAFNYGYTF.